This entry is about one T cell receptor (beta chain). What it recognizes is unknown. The sample is drawn from a study of shared clonotypes between healthy human individuals. Whole-study results and caveats: A reduction in generation probabilities was seen for non-shared clonotypes relative to those shared by all four donors.

TCRdb's copy holds only in-frame clones and misses some; the assay was immunoSEQ multiplex PCR. The sample has under 1,900,000 clones; less than 99% are singletons. Germline CDR1 reads SEHNR; CDR2 reads FQNEAQ (reference sequence). Trimming stripped 5 bases from V and 5 bases from J, with 7 bases between. This CDR3 has 12 residues. Sequencing used naive CD4+ T cells sorted from blood. The subset denotes: CD45RA+ positively selected. This TCR was sampled from a young man in good health. The genes are TRBV7-9 and TRBJ1-5; D is possibly TRBD1 (6 bases). The DNA for the CDR3 is TGTGCCAGCAGCCCAGGGGATCAGCCCCAGCATTTT. This sequence encodes CASSPGDQPQHF.